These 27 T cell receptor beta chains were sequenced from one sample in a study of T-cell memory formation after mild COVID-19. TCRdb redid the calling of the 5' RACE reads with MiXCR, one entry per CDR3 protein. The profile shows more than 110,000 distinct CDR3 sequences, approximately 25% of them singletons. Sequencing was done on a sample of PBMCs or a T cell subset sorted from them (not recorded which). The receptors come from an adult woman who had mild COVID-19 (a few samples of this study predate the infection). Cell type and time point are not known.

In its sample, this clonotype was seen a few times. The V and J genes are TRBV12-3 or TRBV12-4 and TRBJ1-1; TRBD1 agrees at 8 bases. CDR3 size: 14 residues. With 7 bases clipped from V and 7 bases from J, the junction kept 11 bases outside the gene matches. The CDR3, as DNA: TGTGCCAGCACTCCCCCCGGACAGGGCGTTGAAGCTTTCTTT. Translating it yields CASTPPGQGVEAFF.

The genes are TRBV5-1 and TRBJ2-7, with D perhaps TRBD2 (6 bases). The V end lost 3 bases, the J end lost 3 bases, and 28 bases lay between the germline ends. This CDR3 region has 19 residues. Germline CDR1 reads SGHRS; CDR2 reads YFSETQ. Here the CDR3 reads CASSWIAGTPEEVSYEQYF. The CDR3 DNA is TGCGCCAGCAGCTGGATCGCCGGGACTCCTGAGGAAGTAAGCTACGAGCAGTACTTC. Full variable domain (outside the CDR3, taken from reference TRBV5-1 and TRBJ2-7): KAGVTQTPRYLIKTRGQQVTLSCSPISGHRSVSWYQQTPGQGLQFLFEYFSETQRNKGNFPGRFSGRQFSNSRSEMNVSTLELGDSALYLCASSWIAGTPEEVSYEQYFGPGTRLTVT.

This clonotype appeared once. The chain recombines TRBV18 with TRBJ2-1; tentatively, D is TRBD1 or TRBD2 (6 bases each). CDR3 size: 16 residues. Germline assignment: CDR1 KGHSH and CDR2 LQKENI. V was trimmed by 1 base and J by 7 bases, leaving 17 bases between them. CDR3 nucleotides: TGTGCCAGCTCACCACTTTCCGGGGGCGACCTAAATGAGCAGTTCTTC. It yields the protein CASSPLSGGDLNEQFF.

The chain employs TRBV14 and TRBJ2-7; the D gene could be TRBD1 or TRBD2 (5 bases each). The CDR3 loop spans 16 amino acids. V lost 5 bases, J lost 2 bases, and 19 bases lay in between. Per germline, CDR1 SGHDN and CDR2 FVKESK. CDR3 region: CASSSGTREGAYEQYF. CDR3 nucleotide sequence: TGTGCCAGCAGCTCCGGGACGCGAGAAGGAGCCTACGAGCAGTACTTC.

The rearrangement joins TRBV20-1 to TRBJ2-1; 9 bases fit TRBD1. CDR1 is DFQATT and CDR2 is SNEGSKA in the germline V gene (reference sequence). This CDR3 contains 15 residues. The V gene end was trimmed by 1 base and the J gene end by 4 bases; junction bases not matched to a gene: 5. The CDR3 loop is CSARARTGDYNEQFF. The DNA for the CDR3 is TGCAGTGCTAGAGCCAGGACAGGGGATTACAATGAGCAGTTCTTC.

The CDR3 nucleotides read TGTGCCAGCAGCCGGGACAGGGGGAACAATGAGCAGTTCTTC. It yields the protein CASSRDRGNNEQFF. The V and J genes are TRBV7-2 and TRBJ2-1; 11 nucleotides match TRBD1. Trimming cost V 5 bases and J 5 bases; bases outside gene matches: 2. Germline V CDR1 and CDR2: SGHTA, FQGNSA. The CDR3 consists of 14 residues. Combining the CDR3 with reference TRBV7-2 and TRBJ2-1 gives the whole variable domain GAGVSQSPSNKVTEKGKDVELRCDPISGHTALYWYRQSLGQGLEFLIYFQGNSAPDKSGLPSDRFSAERTGGSVSTLTIQRTQQEDSAVYLCASSRDRGNNEQFFGPGTRLTVL.

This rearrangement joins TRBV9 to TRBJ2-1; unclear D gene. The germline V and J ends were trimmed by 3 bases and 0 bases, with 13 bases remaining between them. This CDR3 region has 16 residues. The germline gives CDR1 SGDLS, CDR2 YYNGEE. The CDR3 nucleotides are TGTGCCAGCAGCGCGAGGAACTCGAGCTCCTACAATGAGCAGTTCTTC. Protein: CASSARNSSSYNEQFF.

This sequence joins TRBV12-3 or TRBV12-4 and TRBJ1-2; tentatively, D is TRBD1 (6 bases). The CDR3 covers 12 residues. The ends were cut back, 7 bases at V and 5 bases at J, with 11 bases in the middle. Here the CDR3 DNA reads TGTGCCAGCAATGAACAGGGATATGGCTACACCTTC. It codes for CASNEQGYGYTF.

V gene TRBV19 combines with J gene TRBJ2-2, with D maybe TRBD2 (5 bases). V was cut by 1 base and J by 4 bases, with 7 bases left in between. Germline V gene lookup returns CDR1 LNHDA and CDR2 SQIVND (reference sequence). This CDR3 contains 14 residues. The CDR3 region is CASSIAGSTGELFF. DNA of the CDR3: TGTGCCAGTAGTATAGCGGGGTCCACCGGGGAGCTGTTTTTT.

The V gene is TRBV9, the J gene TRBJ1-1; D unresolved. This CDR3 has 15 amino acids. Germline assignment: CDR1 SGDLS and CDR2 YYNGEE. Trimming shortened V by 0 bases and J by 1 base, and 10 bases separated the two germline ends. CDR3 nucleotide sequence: TGTGCCAGCAGCGTAGCGGCGGCGGGGAACACTGAAGCTTTCTTT. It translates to CASSVAAAGNTEAFF.

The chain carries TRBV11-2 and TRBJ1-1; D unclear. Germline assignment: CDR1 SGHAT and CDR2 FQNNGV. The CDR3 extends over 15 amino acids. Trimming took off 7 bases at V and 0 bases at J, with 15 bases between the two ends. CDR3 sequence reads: CASTPVRFMNTEAFF. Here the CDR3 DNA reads TGTGCCAGCACCCCCGTTAGATTCATGAACACTGAAGCTTTCTTT.

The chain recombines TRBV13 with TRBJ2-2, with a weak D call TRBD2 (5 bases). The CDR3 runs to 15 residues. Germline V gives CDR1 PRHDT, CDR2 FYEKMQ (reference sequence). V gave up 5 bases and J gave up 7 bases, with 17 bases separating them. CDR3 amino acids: CASSNHIGLSGELFF. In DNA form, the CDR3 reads TGTGCCAGCAGCAATCATATCGGACTCAGCGGGGAGCTGTTTTTT.

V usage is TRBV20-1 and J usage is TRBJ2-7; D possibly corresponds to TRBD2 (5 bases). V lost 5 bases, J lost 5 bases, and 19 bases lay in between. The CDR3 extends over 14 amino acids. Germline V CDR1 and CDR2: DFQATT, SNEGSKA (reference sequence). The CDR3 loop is CSALRENVWDEQYF. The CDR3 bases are TGCAGTGCTTTAAGGGAGAATGTTTGGGACGAGCAGTACTTC.

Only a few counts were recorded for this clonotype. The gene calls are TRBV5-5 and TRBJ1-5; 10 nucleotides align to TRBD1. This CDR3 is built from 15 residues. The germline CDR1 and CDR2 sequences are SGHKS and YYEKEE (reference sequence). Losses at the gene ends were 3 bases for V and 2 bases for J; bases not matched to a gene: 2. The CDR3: CASSWGTGGNQPQHF. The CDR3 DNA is TGTGCCAGCAGCTGGGGGACAGGGGGCAATCAGCCCCAGCATTTT.

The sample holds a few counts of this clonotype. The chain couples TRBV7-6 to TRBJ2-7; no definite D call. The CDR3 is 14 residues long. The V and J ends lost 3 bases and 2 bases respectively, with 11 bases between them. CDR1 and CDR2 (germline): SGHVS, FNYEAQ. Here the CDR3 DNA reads TGTGCCAGCAGCTTGGGAAAAGGAACCTACGAGCAGTACTTC. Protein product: CASSLGKGTYEQYF.

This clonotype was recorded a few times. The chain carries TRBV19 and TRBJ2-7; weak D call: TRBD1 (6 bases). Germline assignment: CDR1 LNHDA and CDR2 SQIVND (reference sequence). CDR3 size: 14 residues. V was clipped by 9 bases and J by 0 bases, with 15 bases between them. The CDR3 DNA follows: TGTGCCAGCAGCGCAGGGGTCGGCTCCTACGAGCAGTACTTC. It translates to CASSAGVGSYEQYF.

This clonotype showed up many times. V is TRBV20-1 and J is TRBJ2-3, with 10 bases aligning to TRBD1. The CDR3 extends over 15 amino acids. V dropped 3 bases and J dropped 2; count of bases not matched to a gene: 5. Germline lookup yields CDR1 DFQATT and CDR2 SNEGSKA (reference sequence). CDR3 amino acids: CSARAGTGDTDTQYF. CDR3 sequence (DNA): TGCAGTGCTAGGGCCGGGACAGGGGACACAGATACGCAGTATTTT.

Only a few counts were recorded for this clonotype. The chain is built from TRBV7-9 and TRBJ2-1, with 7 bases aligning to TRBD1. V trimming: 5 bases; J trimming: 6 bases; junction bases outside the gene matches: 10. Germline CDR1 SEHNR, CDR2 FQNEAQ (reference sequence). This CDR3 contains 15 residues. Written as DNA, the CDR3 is TGTGCCAGCAGCGCTCCCGGGACAGTATTCAATGAGCAGTTCTTC. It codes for CASSAPGTVFNEQFF.

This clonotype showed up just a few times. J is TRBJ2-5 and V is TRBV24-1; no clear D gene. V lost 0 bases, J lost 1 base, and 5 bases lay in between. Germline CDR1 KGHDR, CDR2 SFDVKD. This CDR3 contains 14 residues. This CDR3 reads CATSDLGGQETQYF. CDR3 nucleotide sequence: TGTGCCACCAGTGATTTGGGCGGCCAAGAGACCCAGTACTTC.

Here the CDR3 reads CASQASSGGKETQYF. The CDR3 region has the DNA TGTGCCAGCCAAGCATCTAGCGGGGGGAAAGAGACCCAGTACTTC. This sequence joins TRBV25-1 and TRBJ2-5, with 11 bases matching TRBD2. The CDR3 extends over 15 amino acids. CDR1 is MGHDK and CDR2 is SYGVNS in the germline V gene. After removal of 8 bases from V and 3 bases from J, the junction contained 8 bases not matched to a gene.

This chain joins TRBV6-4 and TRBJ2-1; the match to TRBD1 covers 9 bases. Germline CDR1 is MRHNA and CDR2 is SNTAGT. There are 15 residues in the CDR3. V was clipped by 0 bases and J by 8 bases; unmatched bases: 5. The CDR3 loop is CASSDSGQGNDEQFF. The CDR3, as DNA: TGTGCCAGCAGTGACTCGGGACAGGGAAACGATGAGCAGTTCTTC.

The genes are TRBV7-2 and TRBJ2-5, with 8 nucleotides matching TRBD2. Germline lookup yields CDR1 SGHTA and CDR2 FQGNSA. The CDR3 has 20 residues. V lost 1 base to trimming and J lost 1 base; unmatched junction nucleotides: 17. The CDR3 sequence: CASSLVWIMSGSESQETQYF. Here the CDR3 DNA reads TGTGCCAGCAGCTTAGTTTGGATTATGAGCGGGAGCGAATCCCAAGAGACCCAGTACTTC.

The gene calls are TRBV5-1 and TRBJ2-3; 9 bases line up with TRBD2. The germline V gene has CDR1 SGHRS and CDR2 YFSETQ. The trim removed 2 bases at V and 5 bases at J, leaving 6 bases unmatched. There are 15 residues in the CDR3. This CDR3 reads CASSFLRGGVDTQYF. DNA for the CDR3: TGCGCCAGCAGCTTCTTGCGGGGGGGCGTAGATACGCAGTATTTT.

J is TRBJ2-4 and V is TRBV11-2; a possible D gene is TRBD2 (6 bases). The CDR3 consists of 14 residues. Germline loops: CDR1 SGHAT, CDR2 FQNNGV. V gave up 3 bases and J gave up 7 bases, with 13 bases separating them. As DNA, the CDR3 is TGTGCCAGCAGCTTTGCGGAGGGGCGGAACATTCAGTACTTC. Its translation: CASSFAEGRNIQYF.

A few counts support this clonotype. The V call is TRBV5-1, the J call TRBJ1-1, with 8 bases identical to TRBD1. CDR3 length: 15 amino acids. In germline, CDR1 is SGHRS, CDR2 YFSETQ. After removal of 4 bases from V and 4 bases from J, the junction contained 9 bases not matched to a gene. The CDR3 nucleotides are TGCGCCAGCAGCCAAGGACAGGGTGGCGGCACTGAAGCTTTCTTT. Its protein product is CASSQGQGGGTEAFF.

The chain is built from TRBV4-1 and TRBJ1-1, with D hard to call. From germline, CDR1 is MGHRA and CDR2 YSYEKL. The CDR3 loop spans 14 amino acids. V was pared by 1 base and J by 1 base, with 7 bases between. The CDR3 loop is CASSQGRWNTEAFF. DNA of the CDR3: TGCGCCAGCAGCCAAGGACGGTGGAACACTGAAGCTTTCTTT.

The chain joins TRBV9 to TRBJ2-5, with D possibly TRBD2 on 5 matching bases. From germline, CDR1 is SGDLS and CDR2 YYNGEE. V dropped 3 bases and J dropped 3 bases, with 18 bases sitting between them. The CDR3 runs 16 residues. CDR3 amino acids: CASSAPRVSGEETQYF. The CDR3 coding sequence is TGTGCCAGCAGCGCCCCACGTGTAAGCGGAGAAGAGACCCAGTACTTC.